Only a few counts were recorded for the clone carrying this TCR beta chain. Its target is unknown. Expressed TCRB transcripts were sequenced because the isolated RNA had all been reverse transcribed beforehand. The repertoire was sequenced with immunoSEQ multiplex PCR; TCRdb's copy has only in-frame clones and lacks some. The top ten hold roughly 6.7% of the sample, which has 330,000 or so clones, 14% seen once. This record comes from a study of beta chain features in type 1 diabetes. The study, taken as a whole, reports: Small HLA sub-analyses could not settle whether HLA shapes TCRB rearrangement. TCRB CDR3s from Type 1 diabetes patients were moderately but significantly shorter in all four CD4+ subsets.

Per germline, CDR1 SGHTA and CDR2 FQGNSA. The ends lost 5 bases at V and 16 bases at J; junction bases unmatched: 13. The CDR3 length is 14 residues. It was one heparinised blood draw, averaging roughly 0.11 L, that each donor gave. The chain is built from TRBV7-2 and TRBJ2-1, with 11 bases aligning to TRBD2. Specimen: central memory CD4+ T cells from blood. The sequence was collected from a man aged 25-40 years in good health. As DNA, the CDR3 is TGTGCCAGCAGCCAAACTAGCGGGAGCAAGGGCGGCTTCTTC. Translation gives CASSQTSGSKGGFF.